The source of this TCR beta chain is a study of T cell repertoires in cytomegalovirus infection. Study-wide background: An indication of both CMV infection and matching HLA type came from public TCR beta signatures.

The study, taken as a whole, reports: What dominated the ex vivo response were HLA-C-restricted CMV-specific TCR beta clonotypes. Using cumulative public TCR beta family frequency, the authors identified those who carried CMV together with the relevant HLA.

The V gene's germline CDR1 is SGHTA and CDR2 FQGTGA. The CDR3 is made up of 17 amino acids. J gave up 5 bases and V 6 bases, and 11 bases lay outside the gene matches. TCRdb reanalysed the reads using MiXCR and keeps one entry per CDR3 protein. There are about 920,000 distinct CDR3 sequences in the sample; under 40% occur only once, and around an eighth lies in the top ten. Note on this clonotype: Its cognate antigen is unknown.

The sample here was cultured CD8+ T cells from PBMCs, taken from culture after CMV antigen stimulation. The rearrangement joins TRBV7-3 to TRBJ2-2; 11 bases are shared with TRBD1. The TCR was taken from a human donor in good health (CMV status not recorded). Some clones in this sample may be carry-over from other donors' samples. The CDR3 region has the DNA TGTGCCAGCAGAGAAGGACAGGGGGCAGATGGTACCGGGGAGCTGTTTTTT. It is translated as CASREGQGADGTGELFF.